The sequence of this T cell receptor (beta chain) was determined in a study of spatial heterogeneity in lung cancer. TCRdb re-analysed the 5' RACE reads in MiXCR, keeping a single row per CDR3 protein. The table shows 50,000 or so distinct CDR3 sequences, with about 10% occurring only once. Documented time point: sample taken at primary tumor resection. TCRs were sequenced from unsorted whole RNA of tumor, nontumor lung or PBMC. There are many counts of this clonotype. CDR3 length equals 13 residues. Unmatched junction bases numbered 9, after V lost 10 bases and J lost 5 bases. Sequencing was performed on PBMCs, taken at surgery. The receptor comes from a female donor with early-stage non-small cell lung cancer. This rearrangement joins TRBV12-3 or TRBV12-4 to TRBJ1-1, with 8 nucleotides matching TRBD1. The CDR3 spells CATGTGPRTEAFF. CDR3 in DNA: TGTGCCACCGGGACAGGCCCAAGGACTGAAGCTTTCTTT.